These 22 T cell receptor beta chains came from one sample sequenced in a study of cytotoxic CD8 clonotypes in ibrutinib-treated CLL. The repertoire was sequenced with immunoSEQ multiplex PCR; TCRdb's copy has only in-frame clones and lacks some. The sample lists fewer than 90,000 clones, around 68% seen once, with under 6% in the top ten. The sequencing here drew on PBMCs, taken after 12 months of ibrutinib treatment. The origin of the receptors is a human donor with chronic lymphocytic leukemia.

This clone was detected once. The chain joins TRBV6-5 to TRBJ1-2; no definite D call. Trimming took off 6 bases at V and 1 base at J, with 9 bases between the two ends. The CDR3 totals 13 residues. Germline V CDR1 and CDR2: MNHEY, SVGAGI. This CDR3 is CASRQTLNYGYTF. The CDR3 region has the DNA TGTGCCAGCAGGCAGACGCTTAACTATGGCTACACCTTC.

As concerns this clone: A read error may produce the germline difference seen at one junction end. The CDR3 sequence is CASSHMPGTGGDEQYF. CDR3 nucleotides: TGCGCCAGCAGCCATATGCCCGGGACAGGGGGCGACGAGCAGTACTTC. The V call is TRBV7-2, the J call TRBJ2-7, with 12 bases matching TRBD1. CDR1 and CDR2 (germline): SGHTA, FQGNSA. This CDR3 has 16 amino acids.

The rearrangement links TRBV4-1 to TRBJ1-1, with D possibly being TRBD1 (6 bases). Germline lookup yields CDR1 MGHRA and CDR2 YSYEKL. Trimming removed 3 bases at V and 4 bases at J, with 18 bases between. This CDR3 spans 16 amino acids. CDR3 residues: CASSHAGTTRGTEAFF. CDR3 coding DNA: TGCGCCAGCAGCCATGCCGGGACAACAAGAGGCACTGAAGCTTTCTTT.

The V call is TRBV19, the J call TRBJ2-6; 9 nucleotides agree with TRBD1. Germline values: CDR1 LNHDA, CDR2 SQIVND (reference sequence). The CDR3 runs to 22 residues. The V gene end was trimmed by 5 bases and the J gene end by 0 bases; junction bases not matched to a gene: 20. CDR3 in amino acids: CASSLGTGLGGIGHSGANVLTF. The CDR3 DNA is TGTGCCAGTAGTCTGGGGACAGGGCTTGGTGGAATCGGACACTCTGGGGCCAACGTCCTGACTTTC.

The CDR3, as DNA: TGTGCCAGCAGTTACCGGTGGGGGGCGAACACCGGGGAGCTGTTTTTT. Translated, it gives CASSYRWGANTGELFF. The genes are TRBV6-5 and TRBJ2-2; D may be TRBD2 (6 bases). Germline CDR1 reads MNHEY; CDR2 reads SVGAGI. The CDR3 length is 16 residues. The ends were cut back, 2 bases at V and 0 bases at J, with 10 bases in the middle.

The chain carries TRBV11-2 and TRBJ2-5, with D possibly being TRBD1 (5 bases). Germline V lookup: CDR1 SGHAT, CDR2 FQNNGV. The V gene lost 0 bases and the J gene lost 7 bases, with 15 bases spanning the gap. The CDR3 loop spans 15 amino acids. The CDR3 is CASSLEGPGSGTQYF. CDR3 coding DNA: TGTGCCAGCAGCTTAGAAGGGCCAGGGTCAGGGACCCAGTACTTC.

V and J are TRBV7-2 and TRBJ1-2, with D unclear. V dropped 0 bases and J dropped 7 bases, with 6 bases sitting between them. CDR1 and CDR2 from the germline V gene are SGHTA and FQGNSA. The CDR3 has 12 residues. The CDR3 sequence: CASSLAQSGYTF. In DNA form, the CDR3 reads TGTGCCAGCAGCTTAGCGCAAAGTGGCTACACCTTC.

The chain has TRBV6-6 and TRBJ2-7, with D unresolved. V lost 6 bases, J lost 2 bases, and 14 bases lay in between. CDR3 size: 14 residues. Germline CDR1 and CDR2: MNHNY and SVGAGI (reference sequence). CDR3 nucleotide sequence: TGTGCCAGCAGAACCCCTGGTCAAACCTACGAGCAGTACTTC. Translation gives CASRTPGQTYEQYF.

The genes are TRBV4-1 and TRBJ2-3; TRBD1 is a possible D gene (6 bases). The germline V gene encodes CDR1 MGHRA and CDR2 YSYEKL. The CDR3 runs 15 residues. Deletions cut 6 bases from V and 0 bases from J, with 13 bases between. The CDR3 sequence is CASRGARGSTDTQYF. The CDR3 DNA follows: TGCGCCAGCAGGGGGGCTAGGGGCAGCACAGATACGCAGTATTTT.

The genes are TRBV30 and TRBJ1-1, with TRBD1 identical over 10 bases. Germline trimming cut 3 bases from V and 1 base from J; bases unmatched to any gene: 17. This CDR3 is 19 amino acids long. Germline CDR1 GTSNPN, CDR2 SVGIG (reference sequence). The CDR3 sequence is CAWRWDRGPSGLGNTEAFF. The CDR3 DNA reads TGTGCCTGGAGGTGGGACAGGGGTCCCTCGGGGTTAGGGAACACTGAAGCTTTCTTT.

In its sample, this clone was seen once. The chain couples TRBV21-1 to TRBJ2-7; TRBD2, the table's D call, was not compared with the DNA. TRBV21-1 counts as a pseudogene. This CDR3 region has 14 residues. The CDR3: CASGVRGLLLEQYF. In DNA form, the CDR3 reads TGTGCCAGCGGAGTGCGGGGACTGCTGCTCGAGCAGTACTTC.

The rearrangement uses TRBV11-2 and TRBJ1-1; D is undetermined. The CDR3 extends over 14 amino acids. V dropped 2 bases and J dropped 6 bases, with 13 bases sitting between them. Germline CDR1 is SGHAT and CDR2 is FQNNGV. Here the CDR3 reads CASSLMMRSAEAFF. CDR3 sequence (DNA): TGTGCCAGCAGCTTAATGATGCGAAGCGCTGAAGCTTTCTTT.

The genes are TRBV28 and TRBJ2-5; 10 nucleotides line up with TRBD2. The CDR3 spans 14 residues. V lost 8 bases to trimming and J lost 5 bases; unmatched junction nucleotides: 8. CDR1 and CDR2 (germline): MDHEN, SYDVKM. The chain's CDR3 is CASRKLAGWETQYF. The CDR3 DNA sequence: TGTGCCAGCCGAAAACTAGCGGGGTGGGAGACCCAGTACTTC. The entire variable domain, with the rest obtained from reference TRBV28 and TRBJ2-5, is as follows: DVKVTQSSRYLVKRTGEKVFLECVQDMDHENMFWYRQDPGLGLRLIYFSYDVKMKEKGDIPEGYSVSREKKERFSLILESASTNQTSMYLCASRKLAGWETQYFGPGTRLLVL.

This chain connects TRBV5-8 to TRBJ2-5; TRBD2 aligns across 11 bases. With V trimmed by 3 bases and J by 4 bases, 8 bases remained unmatched. The CDR3 totals 16 residues. Germline CDR1 and CDR2: SGHTS and YDEGEE. The CDR3 nucleotides are TGTGCCAGCAGCTATGGTAGCGGGGGGGCAGGAGAGACCCAGTACTTC. It encodes CASSYGSGGAGETQYF. The whole variable domain, remainder taken from reference TRBV5-8 and TRBJ2-5, is EAGVTQSPTHLIKTRGQQATLRCSPISGHTSVYWYQQALGLGLQFLLWYDEGEERNRGNFPPRFSGRQFPNYSSELNVNALELEDSALYLCASSYGSGGAGETQYFGPGTRLLVL.

J is TRBJ2-2 and V is TRBV12-2; the DNA was not used to check the table's D call, TRBD1. TRBV12-2 is classified as a pseudogene. This CDR3 has 15 residues. The CDR3 sequence: CASRFAGTATGELFF. For the CDR3, the DNA is TGTGCAAGTCGCTTTGCCGGGACAGCCACCGGGGAGCTGTTTTTT.

V is TRBV2 and J is TRBJ2-5, with 9 bases identical to TRBD1. V trimming: 6 bases; J trimming: 7 bases; junction bases outside the gene matches: 15. The CDR3 spans 16 residues. CDR1 is SNHLY and CDR2 is FYNNEI in the germline V gene. CDR3 region: CASSESTNRGRVTQYF. The CDR3 coding sequence is TGTGCCAGCAGCGAATCGACCAACAGGGGGCGGGTGACCCAGTACTTC.

This chain links TRBV10-3 with TRBJ1-4, with TRBD1 matching 11 bases. Losses at the gene ends were 10 bases for V and 0 bases for J; bases not matched to a gene: 4. Germline V gene data show CDR1 as ENHRY and CDR2 as SYGVKD. CDR3 length: 15 residues. The CDR3 DNA reads as TGTGCCAGCGGGACAGGGGGAGCAACTAATGAAAAACTGTTTTTT. Its protein is CASGTGGATNEKLFF.

This chain uses TRBV15 with TRBJ1-6; no reliable D call. This CDR3 is 16 amino acids long. Per the germline V gene, CDR1 is LNHNV and CDR2 is YYDKDF (reference sequence). V dropped 1 base and J dropped 10 bases, with 17 bases sitting between them. CDR3 nucleotide sequence: TGTGCCACCAGCAGAGGGGTAGTGGCCCCGGGGTCACCCCTCCACTTT. It translates to CATSRGVVAPGSPLHF. The entire variable domain, with the rest obtained from reference TRBV15 and TRBJ1-6, is as follows: DAMVIQNPRYQVTQFGKPVTLSCSQTLNHNVMYWYQQKSSQAPKLLFHYYDKDFNNEADTPDNFQSRRPNTSFCFLDIRSPGLGDTAMYLCATSRGVVAPGSPLHFGNGTRLTVT.

The chain carries TRBV6-5 and TRBJ2-7, with 9 bases aligning to TRBD2. The CDR3 runs to 12 residues. Germline V gene lookup returns CDR1 MNHEY and CDR2 SVGAGI. J lost 6 bases, V lost 11 bases, and 8 bases had no gene match. The CDR3 DNA reads as TGTGCCTCCTCGGCGGGGGGGCTCGAGCAGTACTTC. Translating gives CASSAGGLEQYF.

This clone showed up just a few times. This chain connects TRBV9 to TRBJ2-2, with a possible D match to TRBD2 (5 bases). CDR1 is SGDLS, CDR2 YYNGEE, per germline. The CDR3 spans 17 residues. V was pared by 0 bases and J by 4 bases, with 16 bases between. The CDR3 DNA is TGTGCCAGCAGCGTAGGTGAAGGGCCGCGGGTCACCGGGGAGCTGTTTTTT. The encoded protein is CASSVGEGPRVTGELFF.

The chain joins TRBV5-5 to TRBJ2-3, with TRBD1 identical over 7 bases. Per germline, CDR1 SGHKS and CDR2 YYEKEE (reference sequence). The CDR3 loop spans 14 amino acids. Unmatched junction bases numbered 7, after V lost 4 bases and J lost 5 bases. The CDR3 nucleotides are TGTGCCAGCAGCAAAGGGGACAGCCGAGATACGCAGTATTTT. Its protein product is CASSKGDSRDTQYF.

The table lists this clone with a few counts. The V call is TRBV7-6, the J call TRBJ1-5, with 10 nucleotides matching TRBD1. J lost 6 bases, V lost 1 base, and 3 bases had no gene match. This CDR3 contains 15 residues. CDR1 is SGHVS and CDR2 is FNYEAQ in the germline V gene. Written as DNA, the CDR3 is TGTGCCAGCAGCTTAGGGACAGGGGGAGGTCAGCCCCAGCATTTT. Amino acids: CASSLGTGGGQPQHF.